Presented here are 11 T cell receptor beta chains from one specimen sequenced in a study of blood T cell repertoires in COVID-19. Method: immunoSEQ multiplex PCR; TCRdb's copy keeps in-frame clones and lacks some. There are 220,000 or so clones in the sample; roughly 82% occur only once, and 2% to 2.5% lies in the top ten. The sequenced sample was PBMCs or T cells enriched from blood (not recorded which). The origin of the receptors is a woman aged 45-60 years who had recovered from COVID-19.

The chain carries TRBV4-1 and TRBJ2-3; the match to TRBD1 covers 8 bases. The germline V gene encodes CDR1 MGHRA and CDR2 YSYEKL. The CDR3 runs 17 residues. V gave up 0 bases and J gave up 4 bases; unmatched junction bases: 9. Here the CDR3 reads CASSQDLGRGRADTQYF. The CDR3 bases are TGCGCCAGCAGCCAAGATCTGGGCAGGGGGCGGGCAGATACGCAGTATTTT.

The CDR3 nucleotides are TGTGCCAGCAGCCCCCGGGGGATCTCAAACCCTACCTATGGCTACACCTTC. This sequence encodes CASSPRGISNPTYGYTF. The rearrangement uses TRBV7-9 and TRBJ1-2; D possibly corresponds to TRBD1 (5 bases). Germline V lookup: CDR1 SEHNR, CDR2 FQNEAQ (reference sequence). V dropped 5 bases and J dropped 4 bases, with 23 bases sitting between them. The CDR3 loop spans 17 amino acids.

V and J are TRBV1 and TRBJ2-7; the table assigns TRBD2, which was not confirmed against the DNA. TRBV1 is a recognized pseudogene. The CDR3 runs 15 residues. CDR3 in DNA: TGCACCAGCAGCCAAAAGGAGCGGGACCCCTACGAGCAGTACTTC. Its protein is CTSSQKERDPYEQYF.

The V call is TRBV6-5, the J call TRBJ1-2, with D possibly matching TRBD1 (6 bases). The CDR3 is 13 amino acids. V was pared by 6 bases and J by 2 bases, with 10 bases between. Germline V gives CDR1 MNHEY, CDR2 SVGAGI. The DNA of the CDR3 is TGTGCCAGCAGGTCCACAGGGAACTATGGCTACACCTTC. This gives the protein CASRSTGNYGYTF.

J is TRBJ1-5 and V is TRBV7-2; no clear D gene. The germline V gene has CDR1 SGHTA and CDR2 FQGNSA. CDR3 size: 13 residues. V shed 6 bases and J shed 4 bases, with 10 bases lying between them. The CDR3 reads CASSSRLNQPQHF. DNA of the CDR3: TGTGCCAGCAGTTCCCGGTTAAATCAGCCCCAGCATTTT.

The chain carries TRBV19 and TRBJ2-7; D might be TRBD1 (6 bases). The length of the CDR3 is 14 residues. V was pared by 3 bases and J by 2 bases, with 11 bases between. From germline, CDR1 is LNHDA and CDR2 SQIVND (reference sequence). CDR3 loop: CASSIRDIAYEQYF. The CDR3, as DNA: TGTGCCAGTAGTATCCGGGACATAGCCTACGAGCAGTACTTC.

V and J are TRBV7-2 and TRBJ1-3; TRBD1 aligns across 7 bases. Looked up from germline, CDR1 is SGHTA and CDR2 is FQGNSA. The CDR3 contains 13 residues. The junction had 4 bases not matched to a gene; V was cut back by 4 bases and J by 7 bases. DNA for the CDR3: TGTGCCAGCAGCTCAGACAGGGTGAACACCATATATTTT. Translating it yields CASSSDRVNTIYF. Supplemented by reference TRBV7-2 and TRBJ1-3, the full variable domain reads GAGVSQSPSNKVTEKGKDVELRCDPISGHTALYWYRQSLGQGLEFLIYFQGNSAPDKSGLPSDRFSAERTGGSVSTLTIQRTQQEDSAVYLCASSSDRVNTIYFGEGSWLTVV.

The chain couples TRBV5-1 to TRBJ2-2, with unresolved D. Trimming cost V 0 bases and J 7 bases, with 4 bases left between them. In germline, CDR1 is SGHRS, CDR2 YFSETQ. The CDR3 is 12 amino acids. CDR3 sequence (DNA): TGCGCCAGCAGCTTGGCCGGCGGGGAGCTGTTTTTT. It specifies CASSLAGGELFF.

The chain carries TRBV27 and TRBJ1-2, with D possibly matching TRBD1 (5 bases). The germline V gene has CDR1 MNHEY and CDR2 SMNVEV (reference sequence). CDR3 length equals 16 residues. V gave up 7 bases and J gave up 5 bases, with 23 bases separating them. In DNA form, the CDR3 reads TGTGCCAGCAAATTTACTATCGGGGGGGAGACTTATGGCTACACCTTC. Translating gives CASKFTIGGETYGYTF.

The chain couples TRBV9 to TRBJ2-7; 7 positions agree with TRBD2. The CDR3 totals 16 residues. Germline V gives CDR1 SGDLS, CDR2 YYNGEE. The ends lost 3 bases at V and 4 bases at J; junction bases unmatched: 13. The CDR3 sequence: CASSGTAGVLPYEQYF. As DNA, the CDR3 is TGTGCCAGCAGCGGAACGGCGGGAGTTTTGCCGTACGAGCAGTACTTC.

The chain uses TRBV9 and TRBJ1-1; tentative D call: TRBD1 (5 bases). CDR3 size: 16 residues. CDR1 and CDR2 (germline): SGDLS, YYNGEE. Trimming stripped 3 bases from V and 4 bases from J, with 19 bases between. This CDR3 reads CASSESQGWGATEAFF. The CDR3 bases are TGTGCCAGCAGCGAAAGTCAGGGTTGGGGCGCCACTGAAGCTTTCTTT.